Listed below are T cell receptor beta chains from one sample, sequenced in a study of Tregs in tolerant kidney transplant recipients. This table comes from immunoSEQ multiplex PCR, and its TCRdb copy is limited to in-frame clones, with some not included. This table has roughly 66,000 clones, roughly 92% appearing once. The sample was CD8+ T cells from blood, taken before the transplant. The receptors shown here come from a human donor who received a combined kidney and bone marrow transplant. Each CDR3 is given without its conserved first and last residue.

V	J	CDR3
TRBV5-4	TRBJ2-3	ASSLRLAGKSSTDTQY
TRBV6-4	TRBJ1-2	ARLPVYRVYGYT
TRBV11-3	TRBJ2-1	ASKSSIESVREYNEQF
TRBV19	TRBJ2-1	ASSIGGGGYYNEQF
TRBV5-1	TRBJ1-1	ASSRGTGETEAF
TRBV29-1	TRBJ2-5	SVEQGSAETQY
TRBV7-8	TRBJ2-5	ASSDGTSGGWETQY
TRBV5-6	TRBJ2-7	ASSLFWDRVADEQY
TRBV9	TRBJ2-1	ASSVSDNEQF
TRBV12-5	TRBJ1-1	ASGLVFSQNTEAF
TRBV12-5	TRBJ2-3	ASSPTSSYTQY
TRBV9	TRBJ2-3	ASSVGGSFTDTQY
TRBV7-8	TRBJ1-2	ASSYGTGSGYGYT
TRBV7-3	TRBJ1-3	ASSSSGSSGNTIY
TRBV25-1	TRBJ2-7	ASSAGGNGYEQY
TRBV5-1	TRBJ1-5	ASSSNRRRQGVNQPQH
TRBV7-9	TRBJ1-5	ASSSHDRAGQPQH
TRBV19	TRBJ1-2	ASSILPGQGSYGYT
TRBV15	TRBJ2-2	ATSLGAVNTGELF
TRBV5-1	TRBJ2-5	ASSLEVTGLGETQY
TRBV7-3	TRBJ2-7	ASSLEGTSGSNEQY
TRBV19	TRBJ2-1	ASSPGGPYNEQF
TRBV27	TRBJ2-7	ASSLRSGRGEQY
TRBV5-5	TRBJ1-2	ASSFSRTDHYGYT
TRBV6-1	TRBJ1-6	ASRDTGGHNSPLH
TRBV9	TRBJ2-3	ASSGPTGLTTDTQY
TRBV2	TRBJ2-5	ANPGTTQETQY
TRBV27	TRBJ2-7	ASSGHRQGRMSYEQY
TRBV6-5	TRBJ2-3	ASSWGQSSTDTQY
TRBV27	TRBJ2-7	ASTFTGGSAEQY
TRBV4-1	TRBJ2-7	ASSQVGGLSYEQY
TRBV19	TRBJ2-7	ASSAGGSSYEQY
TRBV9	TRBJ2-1	ASSGTSGGATYNEQF
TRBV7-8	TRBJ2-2	ASSSVNTGELF
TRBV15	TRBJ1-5	ATRGGNSNQPQH
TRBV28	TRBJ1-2	ASSIRTGRKDGYT
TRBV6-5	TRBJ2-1	ASSSLAGNNEQF
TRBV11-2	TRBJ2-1	ASSFVVSTGTDEQF
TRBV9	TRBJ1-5	ASSVEGAGNQPQH
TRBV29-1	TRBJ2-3	SALAGAVTDTQY
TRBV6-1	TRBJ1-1	ASSEKKGANTEAF
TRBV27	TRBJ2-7	ASSFQPSRGSYEQY
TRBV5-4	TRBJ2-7	ASSLVPESYEQY
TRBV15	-	ATSNLDRDSYEQY
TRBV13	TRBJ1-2	ASSLGRDGYT
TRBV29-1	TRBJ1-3	SVATGALSGNTIY
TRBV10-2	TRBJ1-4	ASRGQSLF
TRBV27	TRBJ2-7	ASSLTGGVYEQY
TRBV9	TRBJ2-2	ASSASGGINTGELF
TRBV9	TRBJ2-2	ASSQLRGGGELF
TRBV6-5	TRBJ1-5	ASRGTSDSNQPQH
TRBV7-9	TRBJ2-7	ASSFGGSHEQY
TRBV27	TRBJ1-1	ASSLSGGNTEAF